Following are 17 T cell receptor beta chains from one sample sequenced in a study of blood T cells in healthy people across ages (dated by TCRdb to the mid-2010s). Receptor amplification or capture employed 5' RACE. Sequencing used an Illumina HiSeq 2500. A second PCR of roughly 7 to 12 cycles was run with a J-beta primer mix and a sample-barcoded 5' primer. TCRdb took the public reads, trimmed them with fastp at Q25, ran MiXCR for clone calling and kept in-frame beta chains. Rows merge per CDR3 protein into single entries with the most common DNA and genes. The sample includes roughly 2 million distinct CDR3 sequences, with around 48% observed a single time. The ten most abundant clones make up over 2% of the sample. The sequenced sample was blood. The receptors shown here come from a woman aged 40 to 55 in good health.

A note on this clonotype: This could be a read error, since a much larger clone is one nucleotide away. The CDR3 does not end in the conserved phenylalanine or tryptophan, so this is likely a read error. This chain's CDR3 is CASSYRGDTQYY. As DNA, the CDR3 is TGTGCCAGCAGCTACAGGGGAGATACGCAGTATTAT. The gene calls are TRBV7-2 and TRBJ2-3; TRBD1 aligns across 7 bases. There are 12 residues in the CDR3. The V gene's germline CDR1 is SGHTA and CDR2 FQGNSA. J was trimmed by 5 bases and V by 4 bases; bases with no gene match: 0.

This sequence joins TRBV10-1 and TRBJ2-5, with 7 bases fitting TRBD2. CDR1 is WNHNN, CDR2 SYGVQD, per germline (reference sequence). The CDR3 is 15 residues long. J was trimmed by 4 bases and V by 0 bases; bases with no gene match: 5. The CDR3: CASSESPGRGETQYF. The CDR3 nucleotides read TGCGCCAGCAGTGAGTCGCCGGGGAGGGGAGAGACCCAGTACTTC.

This chain uses TRBV5-8 with TRBJ1-1; possible D gene TRBD1, 6 bases. V shed 1 base and J shed 5 bases, with 12 bases lying between them. The length of the CDR3 is 14 residues. Germline V gives CDR1 SGHTS, CDR2 YDEGEE. The CDR3 DNA reads TGTGCCAGCAGCTTGAATCAGGGGAAGACTGAAGCTTTCTTT. Translating gives CASSLNQGKTEAFF.

This chain connects TRBV20-1 to TRBJ2-5, with D tentatively TRBD2 (7 bases). This CDR3 is 16 amino acids long. V lost 0 bases and J lost 11, with 25 bases in between. Germline lookup yields CDR1 DFQATT and CDR2 SNEGSKA (reference sequence). In DNA, the CDR3 is TGCAGTGCTAGAGATTTAAGGGGGGGCCTTAAGGATGAGCAGTACTTC. This codes for CSARDLRGGLKDEQYF.

This clonotype has more than one count but fewer than ten. The rearrangement uses TRBV4-1 and TRBJ2-7; 11 positions agree with TRBD2. The CDR3 is made up of 18 amino acids. In germline, CDR1 is MGHRA, CDR2 YSYEKL. J was trimmed by 1 base and V by 3 bases; bases with no gene match: 11. DNA of the CDR3: TGCGCCAGCAGCCAGGCTAGCGGGGGGCCCTCCTTTTCCTACGAGCAGTACTTC. Translated: CASSQASGGPSFSYEQYF.

The count of this clonotype is one. The chain uses TRBV6-2 or TRBV6-3 and TRBJ2-1; D call uncertain. Germline V gene lookup returns CDR1 MNHEY and CDR2 SVGEGT. The CDR3 covers 13 residues. The CDR3 nucleotides read TGTGCTACAATGCGGAGAACCTACAATGAGCAGTTCTTC. This codes for CATMRRTYNEQFF.

As for this clonotype: A read error is possible here, since a much larger clone lies one base away. This CDR3 is CASSKDTSSYNEQFF. CDR3 DNA sequence: TGCGCCAGCAGCAAGGACACGAGCTCCTACAATGAGCAGTTCTTC. The chain links TRBV5-1 to TRBJ2-1; a weak D match, TRBD1 (5 bases). The CDR3 spans 15 residues. V shed 4 bases and J shed 0 bases, with 11 bases lying between them. Germline V gene data show CDR1 as SGHRS and CDR2 as YFSETQ.

The gene calls are TRBV5-1 and TRBJ2-7; TRBD2 agrees at 9 bases. Trimming took 3 bases from V and 0 from J; bases not matched to a gene: 10. The CDR3 is 17 residues long. Germline CDR1 is SGHRS and CDR2 is YFSETQ. The CDR3 DNA reads as TGCGCCAGCAGCTCGGGTTCGACTAGCGGTAGCTCCTACGAGCAGTACTTC. This gives the protein CASSSGSTSGSSYEQYF.

V and J are TRBV7-2 and TRBJ2-3; a possible D gene is TRBD1 (6 bases). The CDR3 loop spans 15 amino acids. Trimming took off 1 base at V and 4 bases at J, with 12 bases between the two ends. Germline CDR1 SGHTA, CDR2 FQGNSA. The CDR3 loop reads CASSLDGGISDTQYF. DNA of the CDR3: TGTGCCAGCAGCTTAGATGGGGGCATCTCAGATACGCAGTATTTT.

The V and J genes are TRBV7-2 and TRBJ1-5, with D possibly matching TRBD1 (6 bases). Trimming left V 5 bases short and J 11 bases short, with 22 bases between. Germline lookup yields CDR1 SGHTA and CDR2 FQGNSA. The CDR3 contains 15 residues. CDR3 sequence (DNA): TGTGCCAGCAGCGCCACAGGGTCTGCAATCATAGCCCAGCATTTT. Translation gives CASSATGSAIIAQHF. Full variable domain (rest looked up from reference TRBV7-2 and TRBJ1-5): GAGVSQSPSNKVTEKGKDVELRCDPISGHTALYWYRQSLGQGLEFLIYFQGNSAPDKSGLPSDRFSAERTGGSVSTLTIQRTQQEDSAVYLCASSATGSAIIAQHFGDGTRLSIL.

This clonotype was seen a few times. This sequence joins TRBV5-6 and TRBJ1-6; D is perhaps TRBD1 (6 bases). With 4 bases removed from V and 8 bases from J, the gap between germline ends came to 10 bases. The germline V gene has CDR1 SGHDT and CDR2 YYEEEE. CDR3 length: 13 amino acids. Here the CDR3 DNA reads TGTGCCAGCAGCATTAACAGGGATTCACCCCTCCACTTT. Translating gives CASSINRDSPLHF.

The chain is built from TRBV6-6 and TRBJ1-1; TRBD1 matches at 7 bases. The CDR3 loop spans 12 amino acids. Looked up from germline, CDR1 is MNHNY and CDR2 is SVGAGI (reference sequence). With V trimmed by 7 bases and J by 8 bases, 7 bases remained unmatched. As DNA, the CDR3 is TGTGCCAGCACACTGACGGACAGGGAAGCTTTCTTT. It encodes CASTLTDREAFF.

The rearrangement uses TRBV28 and TRBJ2-5, with D unclear. The end of the DNA fits TRBJ2-1 better, so the J call may be wrong. The length of the CDR3 is 17 residues. Germline-derived CDR1 and CDR2 are MDHEN and SYDVKM. The CDR3 reads CASSFSMPLRGKETQFF. The CDR3 region has the DNA TGTGCCAGCAGTTTTAGTATGCCCCTTCGTGGGAAAGAGACCCAGTTCTTC.

The rearrangement joins TRBV7-9 to TRBJ2-1; TRBD1 might be the D (6 bases). Germline V lookup: CDR1 SEHNR, CDR2 FQNEAQ (reference sequence). V dropped 4 bases and J dropped 6 bases, with 13 bases sitting between them. The CDR3 has 14 amino acids. CDR3 protein: CASSSVGASNEQFF. The CDR3 bases are TGTGCCAGCAGCTCCGTGGGGGCGAGCAATGAGCAGTTCTTC.

V is TRBV20-1 and J is TRBJ2-7, with D tentatively TRBD2 (7 bases). The V end lost 0 bases, the J end lost 10 bases, and 16 bases lay between the germline ends. Per the germline V gene, CDR1 is DFQATT and CDR2 is SNEGSKA (reference sequence). The CDR3 has 13 residues. In DNA form, the CDR3 reads TGCAGTGCTAGAGACACAGGGAGGGAGGCCCAGTACTTC. Encoded protein: CSARDTGREAQYF.

V usage is TRBV5-6 and J usage is TRBJ2-1; D is uncertain. CDR1 SGHDT and CDR2 YYEEEE come from the germline V gene. Trimming removed 7 bases from V and 3 bases from J, with 17 bases in between. CDR3 size: 15 residues. The CDR3 DNA follows: TGTGCCAGCTCTTTTCGGAGCGCGTTCTACAATGAGCAGTTCTTC. Protein: CASSFRSAFYNEQFF.

The chain employs TRBV7-2 and TRBJ2-3; 9 nucleotides align to TRBD1. This CDR3 is built from 16 residues. Germline values: CDR1 SGHTA, CDR2 FQGNSA. The V and J ends lost 5 bases and 5 bases, in that order; junction bases with no gene match: 11. CDR3 in amino acids: CASSKPPGQGKDTQYF. DNA of the CDR3: TGTGCCAGCAGCAAACCCCCGGGACAGGGAAAAGATACGCAGTATTTT.